This TCR beta chain was obtained from a study of blood T cell repertoires in COVID-19. At the level of the study: Spain, Italy and the United States supplied samples that represented acute and convalescent COVID-19. T cells, B-cell-depleted T cells, or PBMCs supplied cDNA or gDNA.

The CDR3 consists of 18 residues. V dropped 2 bases and J dropped 2; count of bases not matched to a gene: 12. Per germline, CDR1 KGHSH and CDR2 LQKENI. As originally analysed: Counts of nucleated cells, estimated from reference gene primer amplification, were obtained. This table comes from immunoSEQ multiplex PCR, and its TCRdb copy is limited to in-frame clones, with some not included. For V, J and clone size, that table is used; D and trimming come from the DNA. The table shows under 80,000 clones, with 75% to 90% occurring only once. The sample comprised peripheral blood. The genes are TRBV18 and TRBJ2-1; 7 positions match TRBD2. The sequence was collected from a human donor in a cohort sampled during active COVID-19. CDR3 protein: CASSPGSRGLAAYNEQFF. CDR3 nucleotide sequence: TGTGCCAGCTCACCAGGGTCAAGGGGTCTAGCGGCCTACAATGAGCAGTTCTTC. The full variable domain, in which reference TRBV18 and TRBJ2-1 provide the parts outside the CDR3, is NAGVMQNPRHLVRRRGQEARLRCSPMKGHSHVYWYRQLPEEGLKFMVYLQKENIIDESGMPKERFSAEFPKEGPSILRIQQVVRGDSAAYFCASSPGSRGLAAYNEQFFGPGTRLTVL.